Below, 15 T cell receptor beta chains from the same sample are listed, as sequenced in a study of PD-1 blockade in mismatch repair-deficient tumors. Generated by immunoSEQ multiplex PCR, the TCRdb table keeps only in-frame clones and is missing some. The sample consists of 65,000 to 80,000 clones, approximately 78% of them appearing once. The source was peripheral blood, collected 2 weeks after starting pembrolizumab. The receptors come from an adult with mismatch repair-deficient cancer.

The chain combines TRBV7-9 with TRBJ2-2; D gene ambiguous. This CDR3 is 11 amino acids long. The V gene lost 7 bases and the J gene lost 5 bases, with 5 bases spanning the gap. The V gene's germline CDR1 is SEHNR and CDR2 FQNEAQ (reference sequence). CDR3 in DNA: TGTGCCAGCACGCTGACCGGGGAGCTGTTTTTT. This sequence encodes CASTLTGELFF.

The rearrangement uses TRBV5-5 and TRBJ2-4, with TRBD1 identical over 9 bases. Trimming cost V 4 bases and J 9 bases; bases outside gene matches: 5. Germline V gives CDR1 SGHKS, CDR2 YYEKEE (reference sequence). The CDR3 length is 13 residues. CDR3 sequence reads: CASSLGDRAIQYF. CDR3 nucleotide sequence: TGTGCCAGCAGCCTAGGGGACAGGGCCATTCAGTACTTC.

V and J are TRBV2 and TRBJ2-5; D may be TRBD1 or TRBD2 (5 bases each). CDR1 SNHLY and CDR2 FYNNEI come from the germline V gene. CDR3 length: 19 residues. Trimming cost V 7 bases and J 9 bases, with 36 bases left between them. The CDR3 DNA reads TGTGCCAGCAACTTTCCCGGGACGGCCGGCAGTGAGAGGAAGAGGGCCCAGTACTTC. This codes for CASNFPGTAGSERKRAQYF.

The gene calls are TRBV5-1 and TRBJ2-1; 13 bases match TRBD2. Germline CDR1 reads SGHRS; CDR2 reads YFSETQ. J was trimmed by 9 bases and V by 0 bases; bases with no gene match: 9. The CDR3 has 17 amino acids. The CDR3 coding sequence is TGCGCCAGCAGCTTGGCCCCACTAGCGGGAGGGACTAGTGAGCAGTTCTTC. It is translated as CASSLAPLAGGTSEQFF. Full variable domain (outside the CDR3, taken from reference TRBV5-1 and TRBJ2-1): KAGVTQTPRYLIKTRGQQVTLSCSPISGHRSVSWYQQTPGQGLQFLFEYFSETQRNKGNFPGRFSGRQFSNSRSEMNVSTLELGDSALYLCASSLAPLAGGTSEQFFGPGTRLTVL.

This chain links TRBV7-2 with TRBJ2-5, with 8 positions matching TRBD2. This CDR3 region has 16 residues. V shed 3 bases, J shed 5 bases, and the junction held 11 bases outside the gene matches. Germline-derived CDR1 and CDR2 are SGHTA and FQGNSA. Written as DNA, the CDR3 is TGTGCCAGCAGCTTTAAGGCGGGAGGAGGAGGGGAGACCCAGTACTTC. It yields the protein CASSFKAGGGGETQYF.

By sample fraction, this clone is medium-sized. The sample has other DNA sequences that encode this CDR3 too. This chain connects TRBV7-2 to TRBJ2-3, with a possible D match to TRBD2 (5 bases). Germline V lookup: CDR1 SGHTA, CDR2 FQGNSA. With 1 base removed from V and 4 bases from J, the gap between germline ends came to 6 bases. This CDR3 spans 13 amino acids. In nucleotides, the CDR3 is TGTGCCAGCAGCTTAGGGGGAGCAGATACGCAGTATTTT. Protein product: CASSLGGADTQYF.

This clone was detected a few times. This chain uses TRBV14 with TRBJ2-7; D may be TRBD1 or TRBD2 (6 bases each). Looked up from germline, CDR1 is SGHDN and CDR2 is FVKESK. Trimming cost V 4 bases and J 7 bases, with 11 bases left between them. The CDR3 covers 12 residues. The CDR3 is CASSREGGEQYF. The CDR3 DNA reads as TGTGCCAGCAGCCGCGAGGGGGGTGAGCAGTACTTC. The complete variable domain, with remaining parts taken from reference TRBV14 and TRBJ2-7, reads EAGVTQFPSHSVIEKGQTVTLRCDPISGHDNLYWYRRVMGKEIKFLLHFVKESKQDESGMPNNRFLAERTGGTYSTLKVQPAELEDSGVYFCASSREGGEQYFGPGTRLTVT.

By sample share, this clone is medium-sized. Written as DNA, the CDR3 is TGTGCCAGCAGCTCAAGCTGGAATGAGCAGTTCTTC. Encoded protein: CASSSSWNEQFF. This chain links TRBV7-9 with TRBJ2-1, with D uncertain. This CDR3 region has 12 residues. V was clipped by 4 bases and J by 7 bases, with 8 bases between them. Per the germline V gene, CDR1 is SEHNR and CDR2 is FQNEAQ (reference sequence).

The chain uses TRBV21-1 and TRBJ2-4; the D call in the table, TRBD1, was not verified against the DNA. TRBV21-1 constitutes a pseudogene. This CDR3 is built from 12 residues. In DNA, the CDR3 is TGTGCCAGCAGCAAAGATCCGCAGTGGGCGTACTTC. Amino acid sequence: CASSKDPQWAYF.

The chain links TRBV7-8 to TRBJ1-3; D uncertain. The CDR3 extends over 15 amino acids. V was clipped by 6 bases and J by 0 bases, with 12 bases between them. Germline CDR1 reads SGHVS; CDR2 reads FQNEAQ. The CDR3 sequence is CASSVDYGSGNTIYF. The CDR3 DNA reads TGTGCCAGCAGTGTTGATTATGGCTCTGGAAACACCATATATTTT.

The rearrangement joins TRBV11-2 to TRBJ2-7; D may be TRBD2 (6 bases). Deletions cut 1 base from V and 6 bases from J, with 22 bases between. The CDR3 totals 17 residues. Germline-derived CDR1 and CDR2 are SGHAT and FQNNGV. For the CDR3, the DNA is TGTGCCAGCAGCTTAGTGGGTGGCGGGACGCCCTCGGCCGAGCAGTACTTC. It specifies CASSLVGGGTPSAEQYF.

The chain recombines TRBV7-8 with TRBJ2-2; 10 bases line up with TRBD2. Per the germline V gene, CDR1 is SGHVS and CDR2 is FQNEAQ. The length of the CDR3 is 20 residues. With 5 bases clipped from V and 4 bases from J, the junction kept 19 bases outside the gene matches. CDR3 DNA: TGTGCCAGCAGCGGGACCTCGAGAGCTAGCGGGAGTCTGACCACCGGGGAGCTGTTTTTT. Translated: CASSGTSRASGSLTTGELFF.

V is TRBV19 and J is TRBJ1-5; no clear D gene. The germline V and J ends were trimmed by 5 bases and 0 bases, with 8 bases remaining between them. The CDR3 is made up of 14 amino acids. Germline loops: CDR1 LNHDA, CDR2 SQIVND (reference sequence). CDR3 protein: CASSPQISNQPQHF. The DNA of the CDR3 is TGTGCCAGTAGTCCACAGATTAGCAATCAGCCCCAGCATTTT.

By share, this clone counts as medium-sized (0.01 to 0.1%). The V gene is TRBV5-1, the J gene TRBJ2-1; 10 bases line up with TRBD2. Germline CDR1 SGHRS, CDR2 YFSETQ. J was trimmed by 7 bases and V by 7 bases; bases with no gene match: 5. The CDR3 is made up of 13 amino acids. CDR3 protein: CASRTSGSNEQFF. For the CDR3, the DNA is TGCGCCAGCCGGACTAGCGGATCGAATGAGCAGTTCTTC.

This clone was detected many times. This sequence joins TRBV10-3 and TRBJ2-7; 9 positions agree with TRBD2. Germline V lookup: CDR1 ENHRY, CDR2 SYGVKD. V trimming: 3 bases; J trimming: 6 bases; junction bases outside the gene matches: 9. The CDR3 is 15 amino acids. CDR3 sequence: CAISEGREGQREQYF. In DNA form, the CDR3 reads TGTGCCATCAGTGAAGGGCGGGAGGGCCAGCGCGAGCAGTACTTC.